This TCR beta chain stems from a study of CD8 T cells in ankylosing spondylitis. This clonotype has a count of ten or more. Its target is unknown. As the method for making TCR beta libraries, quantitative 5'-RACE with molecular barcodes was used. Via MiXCR, TCRdb re-called the 5' RACE reads, giving one row per CDR3 protein. There are 750,000 to 850,000 distinct CDR3 sequences in the sample; about an eighth occur only once, and less than 0.65% lies in the top ten. Study outcomes and limitations: The clones that were linked to disease were reported to be significantly enriched in matched synovial fluid samples from ankylosing spondylitis patients. Characteristic, it appeared, of ankylosing spondylitis blood was a TCR beta motif of seven or eight highly homologous variants.

V dropped 1 base and J dropped 14 bases, with 12 bases sitting between them. The germline gives CDR1 SEHNR, CDR2 FQNEAQ (reference sequence). This CDR3 region has 13 residues. This receptor was identified in a male donor with ankylosing spondylitis. The sample was blood, either unsorted or a sorted T cell fraction (not recorded which). The genes are TRBV7-9 and TRBJ1-6; D remains ambiguous. The CDR3 nucleotides are TGTGCCAGCAGCTTAGGTCCCCCAAGGGCCCTCCACTTT. Translation: CASSLGPPRALHF.